Listed below are T cell receptor beta chains from one sample, sequenced in a study of early T cells in non-severe SARS-CoV-2 infection. TCRdb reprocessed the 5' RACE reads via MiXCR and lists one record per CDR3 protein. The table has about 70,000 distinct CDR3 sequences, 11% seen once; the top ten hold 4.7%. Sequenced input: whole blood. These receptors all come from an adult who was a healthcare worker with PCR-confirmed SARS-CoV-2 infection or an uninfected control (not recorded which). CDR3s include the opening cysteine and the closing phenylalanine or tryptophan. D genes are given only for firm matches. Some rows mark clone size as missing; the rest say once, few, many or name a class of expanded clone.

d_gene,j_gene,abundance,v_gene,CDR3aa,CDR3nt
-,TRBJ2-1,many,TRBV4-3,CASSQGGAYNEQFF,TGCGCCAGCAGCCAAGGAGGGGCCTACAATGAGCAGTTCTTC
-,TRBJ2-7,many,TRBV19,CASSAGYYEQYF,TGTGCCAGTAGTGCGGGATACTACGAGCAGTACTTC
-,TRBJ1-1,few,TRBV2,CASGREGFMNTEAFF,TGTGCCAGCGGACGCGAGGGATTCATGAACACTGAAGCTTTCTTT
-,TRBJ1-1,-,TRBV4-1,CASSERPPPTMNTEAFF,TGCGCCAGCAGCGAAAGACCCCCCCCGACCATGAACACTGAAGCTTTCTTT
-,TRBJ2-1,-,TRBV20-1,CSATTPSYNEQFF,TGCAGTGCGACCACTCCCTCTTACAATGAGCAGTTCTTC
TRBD1,TRBJ2-7,many,TRBV10-3,CAISDRTGGHEQYF,TGTGCCATCAGTGACCGGACAGGCGGCCACGAGCAGTACTTC
-,TRBJ1-3,-,TRBV10-3,CAISETGNTIYF,TGTGCCATCAGTGAGACCGGAAACACCATATATTTT
-,TRBJ1-5,many,TRBV15,CATSRGRDTSNQPQHF,TGTGCCACCAGCAGAGGCCGGGACACTAGCAATCAGCCCCAGCATTTT
-,TRBJ1-5,-,TRBV6-5,CASSYSRQVNQPQHF,TGTGCCAGCAGTTACTCTCGGCAGGTCAATCAGCCCCAGCATTTT
-,TRBJ1-2,many,TRBV14,CASSPQGLGYGYTF,TGTGCCAGCAGCCCCCAGGGGCTGGGCTATGGCTACACCTTC
-,TRBJ1-5,few,TRBV20-1,CSASASPGPNQPQHF,TGCAGTGCTAGTGCTTCCCCGGGCCCAAATCAGCCCCAGCATTTT
-,TRBJ1-5,many,TRBV6-2/TRBV6-3,CASSYLRTDSNQPQHF,TGTGCCAGCAGTTACCTCCGGACAGATAGCAATCAGCCCCAGCATTTT
TRBD1,TRBJ1-2,few,TRBV12-3/TRBV12-4,CASRAGQARDYGYTF,TGTGCCAGCAGAGCTGGACAGGCCAGAGACTATGGCTACACCTTC
-,TRBJ1-2,many,TRBV9,CASSVLGAGGYTF,TGTGCCAGCAGCGTACTGGGGGCGGGTGGCTACACCTTC
TRBD1,TRBJ2-7,-,TRBV7-8,CASSLTPGQGNSYEQYF,TGTGCCAGCAGCTTAACTCCCGGACAGGGGAATTCCTACGAGCAGTACTTC